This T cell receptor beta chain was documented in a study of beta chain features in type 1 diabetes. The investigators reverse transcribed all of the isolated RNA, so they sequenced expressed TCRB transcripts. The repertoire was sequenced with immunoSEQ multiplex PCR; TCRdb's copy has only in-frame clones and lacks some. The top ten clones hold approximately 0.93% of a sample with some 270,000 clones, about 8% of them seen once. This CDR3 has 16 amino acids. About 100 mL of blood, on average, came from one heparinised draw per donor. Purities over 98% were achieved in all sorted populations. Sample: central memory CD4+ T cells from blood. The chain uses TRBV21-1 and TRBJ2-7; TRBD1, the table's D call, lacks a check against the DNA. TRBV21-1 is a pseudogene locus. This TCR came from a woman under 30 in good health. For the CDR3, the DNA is TGTGCCAGCCGTTTGGGCAGACCCATCGCCTCCTACGAGCAGTACTTC. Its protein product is CASRLGRPIASYEQYF.